This T cell receptor beta chain was profiled in a study of T cell responses to AZD1222 COVID-19 vaccine. Data came from immunoSEQ multiplex PCR; TCRdb stores just in-frame clones and leaves some out. The data hold over 100,000 clones, with under 90% observed a single time. Germline CDR1 SGHRS, CDR2 YFSETQ. Germline trimming cut 4 bases from V and 2 bases from J; bases unmatched to any gene: 13. The CDR3 length is 17 residues. The clonotype comes from an adult in good health. Material: peripheral blood, obtained on day 0 of AZD1222 vaccination. The J gene is TRBJ2-7, the V gene TRBV5-1; 9 bases are shared with TRBD1. CDR3 nucleotide sequence: TGCGCCAGCAGCGGGATTGGGCGTGACAGGGGGACCTACGAGCAGTACTTC. Protein: CASSGIGRDRGTYEQYF.